This TCR beta chain comes out of a study of breast tumors, draining lymph nodes, adjacent tissues (dated by TCRdb to the mid-2010s). Background for the entire study: TCR beta repertoires were compared across tumor, adjacent nontumor tissue and axillary lymph nodes obtained from breast cancer patients. In human breast cancer, the study set out to assess how tumor, surrounding tissue and draining lymph node repertoires relate to one another and whether T cells might be exchanged between them. Study-wide conclusions, independent of this receptor: The similarity between tumor and nontumor tissue repertoires was significantly greater in luminal-like breast cancer than in basal-like breast cancer. Rather than being directly demonstrated, the conclusion that tumor T cells originate in lymph nodes was presented as consistent with a hypothesis. The data were considered consistent with the idea that most tumor T cells come from the lymph node and then expand in tumor tissue. T-cell repertoire diversity in tumors was found to be lower than in lymph nodes but higher than in nontumor tissue, and preferential V and J gene usage was observed.

TCRdb lists the instrument as Illumina HiSeq 2000. Multiplex PCR amplification was used to generate the TCR beta chain libraries. High-throughput sequencing was used to analyze the amplified TCR beta chain products. TCRdb itself trimmed the public reads at Q25 with fastp, ran MiXCR and retained productive beta chains. One record per CDR3 amino acid sequence lists the most common genes and DNA. In all, the sample holds 150,000 to 200,000 distinct CDR3 sequences, and 30% to 35% of those were seen once. The biggest ten clones account for 4% to 5.5% of the sample. This clonotype was found a few times. This clone's antigen is unknown. No clone much larger than this one lies a single base away; base qualities are absent. Reading the germline V gene gives CDR1 MNHEY and CDR2 SVGAGI. V ends up 5 bases short and J 5 bases short, with an unmatched junction base count of 13. Inclusive of the bounding cysteine and phenylalanine, the CDR3 is 16 residues long. Only CDR3 DNA is held: 48 bases, read in frame from base 1.

The axillary draining lymph nodes of breast cancer patients were the source of the lymph node samples. Sequenced sample: axillary lymph node tissue. The TCR was taken from a female donor with breast cancer. Some clones in this sample may be carry-over from other donors' samples. Rearrangement joined TRBV6-5 to TRBJ1-2; 8 bases in between match TRBD1. The DNA reads as follows: TGTGCCAGCAGTCACGCGCTGATCAGGGGGCGTTATGGCTACACCTTC. Its protein is CASSHALIRGRYGYTF.